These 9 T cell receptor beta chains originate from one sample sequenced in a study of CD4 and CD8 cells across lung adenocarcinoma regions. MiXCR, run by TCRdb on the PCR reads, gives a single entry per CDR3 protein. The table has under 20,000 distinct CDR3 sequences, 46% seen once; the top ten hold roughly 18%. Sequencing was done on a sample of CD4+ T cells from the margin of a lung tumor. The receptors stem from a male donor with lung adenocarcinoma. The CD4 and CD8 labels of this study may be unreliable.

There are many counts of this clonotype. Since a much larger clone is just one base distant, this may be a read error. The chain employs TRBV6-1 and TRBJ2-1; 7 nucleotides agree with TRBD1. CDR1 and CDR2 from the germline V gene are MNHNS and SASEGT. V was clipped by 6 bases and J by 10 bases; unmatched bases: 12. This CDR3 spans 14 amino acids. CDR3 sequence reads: CASSRTGDAGEQFF. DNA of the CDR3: TGTGCCAGCAGCCGCACAGGGGACGCGGGCGAGCAGTTCTTC.

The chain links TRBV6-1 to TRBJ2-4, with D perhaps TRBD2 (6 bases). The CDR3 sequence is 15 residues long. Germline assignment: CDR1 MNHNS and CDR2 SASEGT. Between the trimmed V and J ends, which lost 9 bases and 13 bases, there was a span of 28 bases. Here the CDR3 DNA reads TGTGCCAGGGGGGAAATGGGCAGCGGGCGAAAGATCCAGTACTTC. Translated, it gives CARGEMGSGRKIQYF.

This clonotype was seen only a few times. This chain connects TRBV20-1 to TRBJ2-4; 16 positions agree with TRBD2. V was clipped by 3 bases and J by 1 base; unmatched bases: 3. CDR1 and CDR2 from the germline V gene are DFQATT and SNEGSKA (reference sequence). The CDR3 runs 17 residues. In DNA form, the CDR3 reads TGCAGTGCTAGGGGACTAGCGGGAGGGCCGGCCAAAAACATTCAGTACTTC. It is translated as CSARGLAGGPAKNIQYF.

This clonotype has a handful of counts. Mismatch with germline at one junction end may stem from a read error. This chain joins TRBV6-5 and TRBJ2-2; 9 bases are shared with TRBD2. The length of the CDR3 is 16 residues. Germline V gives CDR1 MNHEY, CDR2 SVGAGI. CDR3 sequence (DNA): TGTGCCAGCAGTTATCAGCTAGCGGGATTTACCGGGACGCTGTATTTT. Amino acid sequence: CASSYQLAGFTGTLYF.

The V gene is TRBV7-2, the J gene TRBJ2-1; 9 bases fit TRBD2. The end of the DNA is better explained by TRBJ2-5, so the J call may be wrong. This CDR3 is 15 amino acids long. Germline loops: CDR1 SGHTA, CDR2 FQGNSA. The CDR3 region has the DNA TGTGCCAGCAGCCTACTAGCGGGCTACCAAGAGACCCAGTACTTC. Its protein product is CASSLLAGYQETQYF.

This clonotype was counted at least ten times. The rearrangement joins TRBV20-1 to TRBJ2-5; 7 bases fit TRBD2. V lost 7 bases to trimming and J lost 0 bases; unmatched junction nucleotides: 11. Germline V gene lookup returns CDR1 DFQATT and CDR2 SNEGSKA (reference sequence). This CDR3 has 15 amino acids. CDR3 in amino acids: CSEEEAGGNQETQYF. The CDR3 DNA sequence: TGCAGTGAAGAGGAAGCCGGGGGGAACCAAGAGACCCAGTACTTC.

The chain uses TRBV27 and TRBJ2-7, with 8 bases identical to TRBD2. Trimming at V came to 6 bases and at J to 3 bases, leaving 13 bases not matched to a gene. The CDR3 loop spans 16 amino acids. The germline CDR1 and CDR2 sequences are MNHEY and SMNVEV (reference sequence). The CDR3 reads CASSLSLRGGSYEQYF. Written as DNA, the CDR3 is TGTGCCAGCAGCCTGTCCCTTCGGGGGGGGAGCTACGAGCAGTACTTC.

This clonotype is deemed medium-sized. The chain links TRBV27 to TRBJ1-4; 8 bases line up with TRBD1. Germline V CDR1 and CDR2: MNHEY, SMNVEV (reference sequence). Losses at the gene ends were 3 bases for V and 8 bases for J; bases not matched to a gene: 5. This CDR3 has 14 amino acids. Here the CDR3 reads CASSLRQGKEKLFF. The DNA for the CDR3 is TGTGCCAGCAGTTTGAGACAGGGGAAGGAAAAACTGTTTTTT.

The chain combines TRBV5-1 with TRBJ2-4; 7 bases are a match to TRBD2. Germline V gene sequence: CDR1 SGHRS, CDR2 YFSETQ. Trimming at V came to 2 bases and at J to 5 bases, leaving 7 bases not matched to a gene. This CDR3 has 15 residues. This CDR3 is CASSFSGWGENIQYF. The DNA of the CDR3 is TGCGCCAGCAGCTTTAGCGGGTGGGGCGAAAACATTCAGTACTTC.